This T cell receptor (beta chain) comes out of a study of T cells after yellow fever vaccination. TCRdb itself ran the 5' RACE reads through MiXCR, one entry per CDR3 protein. The sample records roughly 310,000 distinct CDR3 sequences, over 8% being singletons. Many counts were recorded for this clonotype. The CDR3 runs to 14 residues. The V gene's germline CDR1 is LNHDA and CDR2 SQIVND (reference sequence). The V end was cut by 3 bases, the J end by 5 bases, with 10 bases between. This clonotype was sampled from a young man who received the YFV17D yellow fever vaccine. Sequences were derived from PBMCs, sampled on the day of the first yellow fever vaccination. The V and J genes are TRBV19 and TRBJ2-2; the D is unclear. In nucleotides, the CDR3 is TGTGCCAGTAGTATGGCGGCGCGAACCGGGGAGCTGTTTTTT. Its protein product is CASSMAARTGELFF.